The subject of this entry is one TCR beta chain. As yet, its antigen is unknown. The entry originates in a study of shared clonotypes between healthy human individuals. Findings and caveats of the study: Compared with clonotypes that all four donors shared, non-shared clonotypes had lower generation probabilities. It was expected that sequencing depth would affect clonotype sharing among donors.

Deep-level assay runs were performed. Every immunoSEQ plate was one replicate of a subset's evenly spread DNA. Using immunoSEQ multiplex PCR, the repertoire was profiled, and TCRdb retains in-frame clones only, with some absent. The data hold 800,000 to 1,200,000 clones, with around three quarters observed a single time. Germline V gene data show CDR1 as MNHNY and CDR2 as SVGAGI (reference sequence). CDR3 length: 13 residues. V gave up 6 bases and J gave up 6 bases, with 13 bases separating them. The source material was memory CD4+ T cells from PBMCs. Subset noted: CD45RA-negative fraction. The clonotype was recovered from a young man in good health. Some clones in this sample may be carry-over from other donors' samples. J is TRBJ2-3 and V is TRBV6-6; no definite D call. CDR3 nucleotide sequence: TGTGCCAGCAGCCCGTACGGAGTGGATACGCAGTATTTT. Amino acid sequence: CASSPYGVDTQYF.